This T cell receptor (beta chain) was retrieved from a study of cytomegalovirus exposure and HLA in healthy donors. In germline, CDR1 is LGHNA, CDR2 YSLEER. V was cut by 0 bases and J by 2 bases, with 6 bases left in between. The CDR3 runs 14 residues. For this clone: Its antigen remains unknown.

Study-level findings and limits: Immune exposure was documented only through CMV serostatus. The study flagged roughly 150 TCR beta chains as cytomegalovirus-associated. With later analysis, a missense DCLRE1C variant became linked to TCR beta V- and J-gene trimming.

The PCR contained 60 Vbeta and 13 Jbeta primers. TCRdb's table, derived via immunoSEQ multiplex PCR, lists solely in-frame clones and lacks some. The sample lists approximately 130,000 clones, roughly three quarters seen once, with roughly 3.1% in the top ten. The chain employs TRBV4-3 and TRBJ2-3; D uncertain. Specimen: PBMCs. The clonotype comes from a young man in good health and CMV-seronegative. In DNA form, the CDR3 reads TGCGCCAGCAGCCAAGAAACTCTCACAGATACGCAGTATTTT. Translated: CASSQETLTDTQYF.